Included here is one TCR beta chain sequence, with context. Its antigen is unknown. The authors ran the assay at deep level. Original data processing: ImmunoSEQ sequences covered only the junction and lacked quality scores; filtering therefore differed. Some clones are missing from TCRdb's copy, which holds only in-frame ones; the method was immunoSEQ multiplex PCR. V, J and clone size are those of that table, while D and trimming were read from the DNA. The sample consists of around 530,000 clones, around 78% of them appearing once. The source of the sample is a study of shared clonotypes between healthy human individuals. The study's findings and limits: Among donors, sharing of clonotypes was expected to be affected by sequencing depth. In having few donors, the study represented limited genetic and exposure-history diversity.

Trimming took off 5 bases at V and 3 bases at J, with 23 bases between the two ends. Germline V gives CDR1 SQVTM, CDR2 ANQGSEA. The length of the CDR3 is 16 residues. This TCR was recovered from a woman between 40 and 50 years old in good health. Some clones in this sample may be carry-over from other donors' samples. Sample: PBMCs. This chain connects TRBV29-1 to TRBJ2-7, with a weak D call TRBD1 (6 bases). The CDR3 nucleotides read TGCAGCGTTAAATGGACAGTGGATTTTGTGTTCTACGAGCAGTACTTC. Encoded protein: CSVKWTVDFVFYEQYF.